This T cell receptor (beta chain) was sequenced for a study of blood T cell repertoires in COVID-19. Clones were sequenced by immunoSEQ multiplex PCR, and TCRdb holds only the in-frame ones, with some missing. In the table there are 300,000 to 400,000 clones, about nine tenths of which are singletons. CDR3 length: 13 residues. Germline V gives CDR1 SGHNT, CDR2 YYREEE (reference sequence). The V and J ends lost 4 bases and 4 bases, in that order; junction bases with no gene match: 2. The sequence was collected from a woman in her 30s with COVID-19, enrolled during active disease. This rearrangement joins TRBV5-4 to TRBJ1-5; 7 positions match TRBD1. Material: peripheral blood. CDR3 in amino acids: CASSPDRNQPQHF. CDR3 nucleotides: TGTGCCAGCAGCCCGGACAGGAATCAGCCCCAGCATTTT.